This T cell receptor beta chain was documented in a study of response to subunit inactivated influenza vaccine. Regarding the study as a whole: It was the authors' suggestion that each seasonal influenza vaccination recruits few new T cells.

TCRdb used MiXCR to reprocess the RT-PCR reads, holding one entry per CDR3 protein. The data show hundreds of thousands of distinct CDR3 sequences, with approximately 14% seen just once and less than 9% held by the top ten. The CDR3 has 15 amino acids. This clonotype was detected ten times or more. Antigen unknown. The TCR was taken from a middle-aged man who received an inactivated influenza vaccine. Material: PBMCs from blood, obtained 14 to 15 days before vaccination. The rearrangement joins TRBV21-1 to TRBJ1-6; the table gives TRBD1 as D, unverified against the DNA. TRBV21-1 is described as a pseudogene. The CDR3 reads CASSKVGGQGSPLHF. As DNA, the CDR3 is TGTGCCAGCAGCAAAGTTGGAGGACAGGGCTCACCCCTCCACTTT.